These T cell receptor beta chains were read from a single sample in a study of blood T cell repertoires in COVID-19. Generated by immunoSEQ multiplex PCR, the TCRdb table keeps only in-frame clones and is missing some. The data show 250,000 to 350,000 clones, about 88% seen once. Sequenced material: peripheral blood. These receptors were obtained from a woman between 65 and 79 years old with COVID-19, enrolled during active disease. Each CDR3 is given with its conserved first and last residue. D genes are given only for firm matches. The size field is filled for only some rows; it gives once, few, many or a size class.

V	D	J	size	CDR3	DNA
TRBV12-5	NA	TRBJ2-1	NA	CASGGNRGEQFF	TGTGCTAGTGGTGGGAATCGGGGAGAGCAGTTCTTC
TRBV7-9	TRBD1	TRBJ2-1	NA	CASSPRGQGVNEQFF	TGTGCCAGCAGCCCCCGGGGACAGGGGGTTAATGAGCAGTTCTTC
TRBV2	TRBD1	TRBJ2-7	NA	CASRLTGTAYEQYF	TGTGCCAGCAGACTCACCGGGACAGCCTACGAGCAGTACTTC
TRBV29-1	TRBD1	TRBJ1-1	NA	CSVDTGANTEAFF	TGCAGCGTTGATACAGGGGCGAACACTGAAGCTTTCTTT
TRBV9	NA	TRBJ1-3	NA	CASGLGDTGNTIYF	TGTGCCAGTGGCCTAGGGGATACTGGAAACACCATATATTTT
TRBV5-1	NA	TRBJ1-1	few	CASSHAGMNTEAFF	TGCGCCAGCAGCCACGCGGGGATGAACACTGAAGCTTTCTTT
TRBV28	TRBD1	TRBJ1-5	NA	CVTGTYSNQPQHF	TGTGTGACAGGGACTTATAGCAATCAGCCCCAGCATTTT
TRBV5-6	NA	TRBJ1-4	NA	CASSLEGPTSTNEKLFF	TGTGCCAGCAGCCTAGAGGGCCCAACCTCGACCAATGAAAAACTGTTTTTT
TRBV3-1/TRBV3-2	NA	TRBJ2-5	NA	CASSQGQQGVETQYF	TGTGCCAGCAGCCAAGGACAACAGGGTGTGGAGACCCAGTACTTC
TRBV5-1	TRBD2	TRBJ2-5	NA	CASSSSGGIEETQYF	TGCGCCAGCAGCTCTAGCGGGGGTATCGAAGAGACCCAGTACTTC
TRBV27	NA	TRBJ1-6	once	CASSFEVTNSPLHF	TGTGCCAGCAGTTTCGAGGTGACTAATTCACCCCTCCACTTT